This T cell receptor (beta chain) was observed in a study of OX40 agonist ivuxolimab in advanced cancers. Overall study: Every patient in dose escalation had hepatocellular carcinoma, melanoma, renal cell or head and neck cancer.

The assay was immunoSEQ multiplex PCR, and TCRdb's table has in-frame clones only and misses some. The sample holds about 77,000 clones; more than 75% are singletons and the top ten take under 6.5%. Germline loops: CDR1 MGHRA, CDR2 YSYEKL. The germline V and J ends were trimmed by 0 bases and 1 base, with 10 bases remaining between them. This CDR3 is 17 amino acids long. A note on this clone: What it binds is not known.

Notes on the study in general: Near-lowest levels of clonal expansion characterized partial responders at 0.1-3.0 mg/kg. Averaging showed that CD8+ T cells had more expanded clones than CD4+ did.

The sequenced sample was CD4+ or CD8+ T cells sorted from blood, obtained in a trial of the OX40 agonist ivuxolimab. The receptor comes from an adult with an advanced solid tumor such as melanoma, head and neck, liver or kidney cancer. This rearrangement joins TRBV4-1 to TRBJ1-6, with a weak D call TRBD1 (6 bases). CDR3 amino acids: CASSQDLGASYNSPLHF. CDR3 nucleotide sequence: TGCGCCAGCAGCCAAGATTTGGGGGCGTCCTATAATTCACCCCTCCACTTT.